Below are 15 T cell receptor beta chains sequenced from a single sample in a study of human thymus T cells (dated by TCRdb to about 2020). The thymus tissue came from surgical resects taken out during corrective cardiac surgery. Library prep was done by the immunoSEQ multiplex PCR assay. TCRdb mirrors the immuneACCESS table, restricted to in-frame sequences. Some clones are absent from its copies; in checked studies, under half trace to an unresolved V gene, and the reason for the others is unknown. This sample holds about 130,000 clones; 90% to 95% were observed only once. The ten largest clonotypes hold around 0.025% of the sample. Material: thymus tissue. These receptors all stem from a boy in the first two years of life with a congenital heart defect but otherwise immunologically healthy.

The chain links TRBV11-1 to TRBJ1-3; 8 nucleotides match TRBD1. Per germline, CDR1 SGHAT and CDR2 FQDESV (reference sequence). The CDR3 is 18 residues long. The junction had 16 bases not matched to a gene; V was cut back by 5 bases and J by 4 bases. The CDR3 DNA follows: TGTGCCAGCAGCCATGGGACAGGCCTAGCGAGGTCCGGAAACACCATATATTTT. Translating gives CASSHGTGLARSGNTIYF. Full variable domain (remainder filled in from reference TRBV11-1 and TRBJ1-3): EAEVAQSPRYKITEKSQAVAFWCDPISGHATLYWYRQILGQGPELLVQFQDESVVDDSQLPKDRFSAERLKGVDSTLKIQPAELGDSAMYLCASSHGTGLARSGNTIYFGEGSWLTVV.

The J gene is TRBJ2-1, the V gene TRBV10-3, with 11 bases that match TRBD2. Trimming removed 6 bases from V and 5 bases from J; junction bases left unmatched: 6. CDR3 size: 15 residues. CDR1 is ENHRY, CDR2 SYGVKD, per germline. In nucleotides, the CDR3 is TGTGCCATCAGAAGGACTAGCGGGCCCAACAATGAGCAGTTCTTC. Residues: CAIRRTSGPNNEQFF.

The J gene is TRBJ2-5, the V gene TRBV15; TRBD1 agrees at 8 bases. Germline loops: CDR1 LNHNV, CDR2 YYDKDF (reference sequence). The CDR3 has 18 amino acids. V dropped 0 bases and J dropped 5; count of bases not matched to a gene: 14. This chain's CDR3 is CATSRDRPGQAPGETQYF. The DNA of the CDR3 is TGTGCCACCAGCAGAGATCGACCGGGACAGGCCCCGGGGGAGACCCAGTACTTC.

V usage is TRBV19 and J usage is TRBJ1-6, with TRBD1 matching 8 bases. Germline assignment: CDR1 LNHDA and CDR2 SQIVND (reference sequence). This CDR3 is built from 18 residues. V was pared by 4 bases and J by 0 bases, with 8 bases of the junction left unmatched. The CDR3 here is CASSTARGLSSYNSPLHF. The CDR3 coding sequence is TGTGCCAGTAGTACCGCCAGGGGGCTGAGCTCCTATAATTCACCCCTCCACTTT.

The chain uses TRBV28 and TRBJ2-3, with D unresolved. Per the germline V gene, CDR1 is MDHEN and CDR2 is SYDVKM. V dropped 5 bases and J dropped 0 bases, with 12 bases sitting between them. This CDR3 has 15 residues. This CDR3 is CASSLRSSSTDTQYF. In DNA form, the CDR3 reads TGTGCCAGCAGTCTCAGGAGTTCTAGCACAGATACGCAGTATTTT.

V gene TRBV4-1 combines with J gene TRBJ1-4; a possible D gene is TRBD1 (5 bases). Germline V lookup: CDR1 MGHRA, CDR2 YSYEKL. The CDR3 runs to 17 residues. Trimming left V 2 bases short and J 5 bases short, with 18 bases between. The DNA of the CDR3 is TGCGCCAGCAGCCAAAGGGGTAGACGGAACCGAAATGAAAAACTGTTTTTT. Its protein is CASSQRGRRNRNEKLFF.

The CDR3 sequence is CASSGGERGGSDTQYF. DNA of the CDR3: TGTGCCAGCAGCGGAGGGGAGCGGGGGGGCTCAGATACGCAGTATTTT. The chain employs TRBV9 and TRBJ2-3, with TRBD2 matching over 10 bases. The V gene's germline CDR1 is SGDLS and CDR2 YYNGEE. The CDR3 is 16 amino acids. Germline trimming cut 3 bases from V and 4 bases from J; bases unmatched to any gene: 8.

The V and J genes are TRBV4-1 and TRBJ2-1, with TRBD1 identical over 7 bases. The V segment lost 5 bases and the J segment 8 bases; nucleotides outside the gene matches: 9. The length of the CDR3 is 14 residues. The V gene's germline CDR1 is MGHRA and CDR2 YSYEKL. CDR3 region: CASSSPDRDDEQFF. Here the CDR3 DNA reads TGCGCCAGCAGCTCACCTGACAGGGACGATGAGCAGTTCTTC.

This clone was detected only once. V gene TRBV6-6 combines with J gene TRBJ2-5; the match to TRBD2 covers 10 bases. V was pared by 1 base and J by 2 bases, with 1 base of the junction left unmatched. The germline V gene encodes CDR1 MNHNY and CDR2 SVGAGI (reference sequence). The CDR3 extends over 15 amino acids. CDR3 DNA: TGTGCCAGCAGTTACTTTAGCGGGGGGCAAGAGACCCAGTACTTC. It translates to CASSYFSGGQETQYF.

J is TRBJ1-2 and V is TRBV20-1; D remains ambiguous. This CDR3 spans 11 amino acids. V was shortened by 0 bases and J by 6 bases, with 5 bases between the two germline ends. Germline V lookup: CDR1 DFQATT, CDR2 SNEGSKA (reference sequence). The CDR3 coding sequence is TGCAGTGCTAGAGATCCTCATGGCTACACCTTC. Protein product: CSARDPHGYTF.

The CDR3 sequence: CAARRDRGGGTEAFF. The CDR3 bases are TGTGCCGCTCGGCGAGACAGGGGAGGAGGCACTGAAGCTTTCTTT. This chain connects TRBV6-1 to TRBJ1-1; 8 bases line up with TRBD1. Germline V gene data show CDR1 as MNHNS and CDR2 as SASEGT. This CDR3 is 15 amino acids long. Trimming took 11 bases from V and 4 from J; bases not matched to a gene: 15.

The rearrangement uses TRBV19 and TRBJ1-1; possibly TRBD1 for D (5 bases). V was trimmed by 5 bases and J by 3 bases, leaving 28 bases between them. CDR3 size: 19 residues. Germline loops: CDR1 LNHDA, CDR2 SQIVND (reference sequence). The chain's CDR3 is CASSLSGRSFPGRDTEAFF. CDR3 DNA: TGTGCCAGTAGTTTATCAGGGCGCTCTTTCCCCGGTCGGGACACTGAAGCTTTCTTT.

This sequence joins TRBV5-8 and TRBJ2-7, with a weak D call TRBD1 (5 bases). Germline CDR1 reads SGHTS; CDR2 reads YDEGEE. V lost 4 bases, J lost 3 bases, and 20 bases lay in between. This CDR3 is 16 amino acids long. The CDR3 loop reads CASSRTIGVRNYEQYF. Here the CDR3 DNA reads TGTGCCAGCAGCCGTACCATAGGGGTGAGAAACTACGAGCAGTACTTC.

The genes are TRBV7-9 and TRBJ1-1; 7 bases line up with TRBD1. Germline assignment: CDR1 SEHNR and CDR2 FQNEAQ (reference sequence). Losses at the gene ends were 4 bases for V and 0 bases for J; bases not matched to a gene: 5. This CDR3 has 15 residues. The CDR3, as DNA: TGTGCCAGCAGCTCCGGACAGGTAATGAACACTGAAGCTTTCTTT. Protein: CASSSGQVMNTEAFF.

This clone came up once. V usage is TRBV10-2 and J usage is TRBJ2-7; 9 bases are shared with TRBD2. Germline loops: CDR1 WSHSY, CDR2 SAAADI. The CDR3 length is 15 residues. V was pared by 0 bases and J by 6 bases, with 6 bases of the junction left unmatched. Here the CDR3 reads CASSESRAGGPEQYF. Here the CDR3 DNA reads TGCGCCAGCAGTGAGTCACGGGCGGGGGGGCCCGAGCAGTACTTC.